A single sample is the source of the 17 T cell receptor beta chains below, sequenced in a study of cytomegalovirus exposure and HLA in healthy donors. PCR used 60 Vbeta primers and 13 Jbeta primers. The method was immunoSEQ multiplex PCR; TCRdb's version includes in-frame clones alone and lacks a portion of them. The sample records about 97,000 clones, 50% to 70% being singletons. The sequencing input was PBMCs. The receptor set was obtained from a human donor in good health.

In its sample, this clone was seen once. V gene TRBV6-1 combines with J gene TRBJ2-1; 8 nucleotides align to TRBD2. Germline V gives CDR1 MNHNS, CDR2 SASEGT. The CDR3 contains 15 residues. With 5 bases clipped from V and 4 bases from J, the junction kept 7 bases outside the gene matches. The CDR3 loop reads CASSPAAGGYNEQFF. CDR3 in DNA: TGTGCCAGCAGTCCCGCGGCGGGAGGATACAATGAGCAGTTCTTC.

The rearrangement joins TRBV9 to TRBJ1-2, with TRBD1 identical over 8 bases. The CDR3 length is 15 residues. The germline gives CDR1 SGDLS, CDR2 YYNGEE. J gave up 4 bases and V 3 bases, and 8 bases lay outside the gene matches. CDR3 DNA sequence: TGTGCCAGCAGCGGGACAGGGTTAGGAGGCTATGGCTACACCTTC. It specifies CASSGTGLGGYGYTF. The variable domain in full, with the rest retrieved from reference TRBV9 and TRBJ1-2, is DSGVTQTPKHLITATGQRVTLRCSPRSGDLSVYWYQQSLDQGLQFLIQYYNGEERAKGNILERFSAQQFPDLHSELNLSSLELGDSALYFCASSGTGLGGYGYTFGSGTRLTVV.

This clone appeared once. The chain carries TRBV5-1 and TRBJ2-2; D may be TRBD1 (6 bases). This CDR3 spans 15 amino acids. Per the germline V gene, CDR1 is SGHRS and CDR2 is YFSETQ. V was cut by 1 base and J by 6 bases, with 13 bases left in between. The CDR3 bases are TGCGCCAGCAGCTTGCTTCAACAGGGCGCCGGGGAGCTGTTTTTT. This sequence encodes CASSLLQQGAGELFF.

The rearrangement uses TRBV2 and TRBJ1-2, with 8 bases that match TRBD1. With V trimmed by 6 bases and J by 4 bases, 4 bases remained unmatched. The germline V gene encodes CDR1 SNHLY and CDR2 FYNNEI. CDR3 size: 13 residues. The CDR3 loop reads CASRNRGTYGYTF. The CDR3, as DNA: TGTGCCAGCAGAAACAGGGGGACCTATGGCTACACCTTC.

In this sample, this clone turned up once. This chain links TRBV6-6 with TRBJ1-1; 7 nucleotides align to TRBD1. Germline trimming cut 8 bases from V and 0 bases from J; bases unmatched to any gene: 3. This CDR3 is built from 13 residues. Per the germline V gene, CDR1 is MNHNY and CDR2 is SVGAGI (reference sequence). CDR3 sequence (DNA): TGTGCCAGCGGCAGGGGGATGAACACTGAAGCTTTCTTT. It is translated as CASGRGMNTEAFF.

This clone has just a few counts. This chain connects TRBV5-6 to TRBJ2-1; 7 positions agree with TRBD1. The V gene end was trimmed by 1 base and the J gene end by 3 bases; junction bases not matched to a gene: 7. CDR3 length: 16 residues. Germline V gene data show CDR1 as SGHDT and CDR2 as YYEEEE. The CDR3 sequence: CASSLFVGQNYNEQFF. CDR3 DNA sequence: TGTGCCAGCAGCTTGTTCGTGGGACAGAACTACAATGAGCAGTTCTTC.

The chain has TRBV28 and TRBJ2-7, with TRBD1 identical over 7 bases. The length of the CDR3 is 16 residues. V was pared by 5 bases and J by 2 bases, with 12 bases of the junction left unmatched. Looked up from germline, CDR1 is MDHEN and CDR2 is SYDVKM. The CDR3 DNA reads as TGTGCCAGCAGTCCCCCCGACAGGGCCTATCCCTACGAGCAGTACTTC. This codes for CASSPPDRAYPYEQYF.

Here the CDR3 reads CASSSFQGARTEAFF. Here the CDR3 DNA reads TGTGCCAGCAGCTCATTTCAGGGGGCCCGGACTGAAGCTTTCTTT. V is TRBV7-8 and J is TRBJ1-1, with TRBD1 matching 8 bases. The germline gives CDR1 SGHVS, CDR2 FQNEAQ. The length of the CDR3 is 15 residues. V lost 4 bases, J lost 5 bases, and 9 bases stayed unmatched.

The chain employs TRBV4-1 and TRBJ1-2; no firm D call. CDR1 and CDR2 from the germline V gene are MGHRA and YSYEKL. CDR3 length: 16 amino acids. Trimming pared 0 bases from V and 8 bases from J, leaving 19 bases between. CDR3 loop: CASSQEEEVNAVGYTF. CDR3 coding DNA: TGCGCCAGCAGCCAAGAGGAGGAGGTGAACGCGGTAGGCTACACCTTC.

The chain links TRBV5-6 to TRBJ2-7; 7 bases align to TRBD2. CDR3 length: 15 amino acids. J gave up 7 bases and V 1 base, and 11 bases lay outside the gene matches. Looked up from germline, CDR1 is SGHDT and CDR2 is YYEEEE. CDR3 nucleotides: TGTGCCAGCAGCTTGAAGCCCGCGGGAGCGTGGGAGCAGTACTTC. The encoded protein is CASSLKPAGAWEQYF. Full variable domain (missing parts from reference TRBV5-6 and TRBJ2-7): DAGVTQSPTHLIKTRGQQVTLRCSPKSGHDTVSWYQQALGQGPQFIFQYYEEEERQRGNFPDRFSGHQFPNYSSELNVNALLLGDSALYLCASSLKPAGAWEQYFGPGTRLTVT.

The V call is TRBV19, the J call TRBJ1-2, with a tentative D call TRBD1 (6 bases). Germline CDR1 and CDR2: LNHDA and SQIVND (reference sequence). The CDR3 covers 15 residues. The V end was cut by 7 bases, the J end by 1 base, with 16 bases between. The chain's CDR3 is CASTEWGQGNYGYTF. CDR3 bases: TGTGCCAGTACCGAATGGGGGCAGGGTAACTATGGCTACACCTTC.

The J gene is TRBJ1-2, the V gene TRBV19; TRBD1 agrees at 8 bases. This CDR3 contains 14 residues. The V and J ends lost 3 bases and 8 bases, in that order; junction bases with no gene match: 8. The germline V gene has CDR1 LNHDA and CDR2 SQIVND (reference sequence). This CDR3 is CASSILQGAGGYTF. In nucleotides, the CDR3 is TGTGCCAGTAGTATTTTGCAGGGGGCCGGCGGCTACACCTTC.

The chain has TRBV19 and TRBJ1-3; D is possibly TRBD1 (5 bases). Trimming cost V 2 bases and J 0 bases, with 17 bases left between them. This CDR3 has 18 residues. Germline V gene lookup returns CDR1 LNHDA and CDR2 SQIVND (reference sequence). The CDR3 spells CASSILSTDFASGNTIYF. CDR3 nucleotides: TGTGCCAGTAGTATACTATCGACAGATTTCGCCTCTGGAAACACCATATATTTT.

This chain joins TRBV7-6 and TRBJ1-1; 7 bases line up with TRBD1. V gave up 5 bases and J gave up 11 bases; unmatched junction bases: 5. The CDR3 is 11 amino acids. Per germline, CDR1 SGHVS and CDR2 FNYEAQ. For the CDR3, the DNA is TGTGCCAGCAGCGAGGGGGCGTTGGCTTTCTTT. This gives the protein CASSEGALAFF.

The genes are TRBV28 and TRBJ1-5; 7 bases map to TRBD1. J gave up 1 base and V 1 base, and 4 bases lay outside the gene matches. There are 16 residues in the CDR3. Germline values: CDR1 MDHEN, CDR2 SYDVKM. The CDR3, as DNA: TGTGCCAGCAGTTTATCAGGGGGTGTCAGCAATCAGCCCCAGCATTTT. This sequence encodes CASSLSGGVSNQPQHF.

CDR3 in amino acids: CASSLSTGRANYGYTF. The DNA of the CDR3 is TGCGCCAGCAGCTTGTCGACAGGGCGGGCTAACTATGGCTACACCTTC. The chain has TRBV5-1 and TRBJ1-2, with TRBD1 matching over 7 bases. The CDR3 is 16 amino acids. Per the germline V gene, CDR1 is SGHRS and CDR2 is YFSETQ. The V and J ends lost 1 base and 0 bases, in that order; junction bases with no gene match: 6.

The CDR3 loop is CASSQGGRVEPEAFF. For the CDR3, the DNA is TGTGCCAGCAGCCAAGGGGGCAGGGTGGAACCTGAAGCTTTCTTT. The chain joins TRBV14 to TRBJ1-1; D is perhaps TRBD1 (5 bases). CDR3 length equals 15 residues. Germline V gives CDR1 SGHDN, CDR2 FVKESK. V was shortened by 1 base and J by 6 bases, with 15 bases between the two germline ends.